This TCR beta chain was obtained from a study of cytomegalovirus exposure and HLA in healthy donors. Study conclusions and caveats: The study labeled 150 to 200 TCR beta chains cytomegalovirus-associated.

Comments on this clone: No antigen is known for it.

Donors consisted of healthy bone marrow donors. 60 Vbeta and 13 Jbeta primers were used in PCR. TCRdb's copy holds only in-frame clones and misses some; the assay was immunoSEQ multiplex PCR. The repertoire holds more than 95,000 clones, over 70% seen once, with 1.3% in the top ten. This CDR3 region has 14 residues. Trimming shortened V by 8 bases and J by 0 bases, and 11 bases separated the two germline ends. Looked up from germline, CDR1 is KGHSH and CDR2 is LQKENI. This clonotype was obtained from a man aged 35 to 55 in good health and CMV-seronegative. The V and J genes are TRBV18 and TRBJ1-3, with D unresolved. Sequencing was done on a sample of PBMCs. In nucleotides, the CDR3 is TGTGCCAGCGCCCCTCTCGGCTCTGGAAACACCATATATTTT. It is translated as CASAPLGSGNTIYF.